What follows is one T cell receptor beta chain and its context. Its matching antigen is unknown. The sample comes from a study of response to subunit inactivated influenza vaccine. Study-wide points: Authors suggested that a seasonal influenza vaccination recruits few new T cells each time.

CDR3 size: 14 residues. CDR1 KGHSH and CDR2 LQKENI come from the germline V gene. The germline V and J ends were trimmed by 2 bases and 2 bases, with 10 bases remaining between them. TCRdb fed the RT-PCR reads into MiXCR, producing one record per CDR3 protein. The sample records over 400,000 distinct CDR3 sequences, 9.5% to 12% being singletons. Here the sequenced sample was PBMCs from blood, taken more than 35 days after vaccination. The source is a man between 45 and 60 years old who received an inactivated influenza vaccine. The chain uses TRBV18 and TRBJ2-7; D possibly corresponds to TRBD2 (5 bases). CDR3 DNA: TGTGCCAGCTCACCAAGCGGAGAACCCTACGAGCAGTACTTC. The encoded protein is CASSPSGEPYEQYF.